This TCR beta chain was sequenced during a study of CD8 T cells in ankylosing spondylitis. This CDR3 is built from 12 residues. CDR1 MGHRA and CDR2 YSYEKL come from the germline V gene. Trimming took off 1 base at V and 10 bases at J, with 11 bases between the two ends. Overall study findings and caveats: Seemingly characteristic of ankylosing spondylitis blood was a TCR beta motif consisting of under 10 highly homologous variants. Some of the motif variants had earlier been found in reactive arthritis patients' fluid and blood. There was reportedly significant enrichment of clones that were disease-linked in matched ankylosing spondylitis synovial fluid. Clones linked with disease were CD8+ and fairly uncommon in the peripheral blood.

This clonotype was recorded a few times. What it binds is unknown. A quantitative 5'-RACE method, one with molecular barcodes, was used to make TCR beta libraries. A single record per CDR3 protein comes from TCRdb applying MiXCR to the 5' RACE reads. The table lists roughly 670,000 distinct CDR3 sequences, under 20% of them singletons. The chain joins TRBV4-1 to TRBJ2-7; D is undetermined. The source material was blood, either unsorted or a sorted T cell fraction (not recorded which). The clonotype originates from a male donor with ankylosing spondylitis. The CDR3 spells CASSQGMGSQYF. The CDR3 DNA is TGCGCCAGCAGCCAAGGCATGGGGTCCCAGTACTTC.